This is a list of T cell receptor beta chains from one sample in a study of blood T cell repertoires in COVID-19. Sequencing used immunoSEQ multiplex PCR; TCRdb keeps in-frame clones, though not all of them. This sample carries about 190,000 clones, approximately 81% of them seen once, and the ten largest clones take about 20%. The sample taken for sequencing was peripheral blood. These receptors were taken from a human donor in a cohort sampled during active COVID-19. CDR3s include the opening cysteine and the closing phenylalanine or tryptophan. The D gene is left open where the match is weak. Expanded clones are given a class, and other clones once, few, many or no size at all.

abundance,d_gene,j_gene,v_gene,CDR3aa,CDR3nt
-,TRBD2,TRBJ2-1,TRBV4-1,CASSQAWGRGGYNEQFF,TGCGCCAGCAGCCAAGCCTGGGGGAGGGGTGGGTACAATGAGCAGTTCTTC
-,-,TRBJ2-1,TRBV30,CAWCGKGLNEQFF,TGTGCCTGGTGCGGTAAAGGTTTAAATGAGCAGTTCTTC
-,TRBD1,TRBJ2-7,TRBV7-8,CASSKGQGSPYEQYF,TGTGCCAGCAGCAAGGGACAGGGGTCTCCCTACGAGCAGTACTTC
-,TRBD1,TRBJ2-3,TRBV6-5,CANRRDRVPDTQYF,TGTGCCAACCGCCGGGACAGGGTTCCAGATACGCAGTATTTT
many,-,TRBJ2-7,TRBV6-5,CASTHFISYEQYF,TGTGCCAGCACGCACTTCATCTCCTACGAGCAGTACTTC
-,-,TRBJ1-6,TRBV3-1/TRBV3-2,CASSQVLGDSPLHF,TGTGCCAGCAGCCAAGTATTGGGAGATTCACCCCTCCACTTT
-,TRBD2,TRBJ2-3,TRBV10-3,CATALAGGRGDTQYF,TGTGCCACCGCGCTAGCGGGGGGGCGTGGAGATACGCAGTATTTT
-,-,TRBJ1-4,TRBV2,CASSDLGLNLATNEKLFF,TGTGCCAGCAGTGATCTGGGACTCAATCTTGCAACTAATGAAAAACTGTTTTTT
few,-,TRBJ1-3,TRBV7-9,CAVSGRQDPSGNTIYF,TGTGCCGTCTCCGGTCGACAGGACCCTTCTGGAAACACCATATATTTT
-,-,TRBJ1-2,TRBV28,CASSPLGSHNYGYTF,TGTGCCAGCAGCCCCCTAGGCAGCCATAACTATGGCTACACCTTC
-,-,TRBJ1-6,TRBV5-1,CASSLDGISSPLHF,TGCGCCAGCAGCTTGGACGGTATTAGTTCACCCCTCCACTTT
-,-,TRBJ1-6,TRBV6-5,CASSPGVPGPPHF,TGTGCCAGCAGCCCGGGGGTGCCGGGGCCTCCCCACTTT
once,TRBD1,TRBJ1-2,TRBV15,CATSSRQGPFYGYTF,TGTGCCACCAGCAGCCGACAGGGGCCCTTTTATGGCTACACCTTC
-,-,TRBJ2-5,TRBV7-9,CASSPPPGETQYF,TGTGCCAGCAGCCCCCCTCCGGGAGAGACCCAGTACTTC
once,-,TRBJ2-5,TRBV2,CASSSAGGSEETQYF,TGTGCCAGCAGCTCAGCGGGCGGGTCTGAAGAGACCCAGTACTTC
-,-,TRBJ1-1,TRBV28,CASTLGGNPLNTEAFF,TGTGCCAGCACCCTGGGGGGGAATCCCTTGAACACTGAAGCTTTCTTT
-,TRBD1,TRBJ2-1,TRBV10-1,CASSVRQGAYNEQFF,TGCGCCAGCAGTGTTCGTCAGGGGGCCTACAATGAGCAGTTCTTC
-,-,TRBJ2-2,TRBV5-1,CASSFDFTGELFF,TGCGCCAGCAGCTTCGACTTTACCGGGGAGCTGTTTTTT
-,-,TRBJ2-5,TRBV2,CASSTQGTQYF,TGTGCCAGCAGCACCCAGGGTACCCAGTACTTC
-,TRBD1,TRBJ1-2,TRBV5-4,CASSVWSGTAYGYTF,TGTGCCAGCAGCGTATGGTCCGGGACAGCCTATGGCTACACCTTC
-,-,TRBJ1-1,TRBV12-5,CASGLGLTLNTEAFF,TGTGCTAGTGGTTTGGGGCTTACATTGAACACTGAAGCTTTCTTT
-,-,TRBJ1-1,TRBV28,CASTPGLLQAEAFF,TGTGCCAGCACCCCGGGATTACTCCAGGCTGAAGCTTTCTTT
-,-,TRBJ1-5,TRBV29-1,CSVVVGGYSNQPQHF,TGCAGCGTTGTGGTTGGGGGGTATAGCAATCAGCCCCAGCATTTT
-,-,TRBJ1-5,TRBV5-4,CASSLSPGISRISNQPQHF,TGTGCCAGCAGCTTGAGCCCAGGGATAAGTCGTATTAGCAATCAGCCCCAGCATTTT
-,TRBD1,TRBJ2-7,TRBV5-1,CASSLVGQSYEQYF,TGCGCCAGCAGCTTGGTGGGACAGTCCTACGAGCAGTACTTC
-,-,TRBJ1-1,TRBV6-1,CASSELGGDWMLAFF,TGTGCCAGCAGTGAACTGGGTGGAGATTGGATGTTAGCTTTCTTT
-,TRBD2,TRBJ2-1,TRBV7-9,CASSLETSGKDEQFF,TGTGCCAGCAGCTTAGAAACTAGCGGGAAGGATGAGCAGTTCTTC
-,-,TRBJ2-2,TRBV27,CASSLSLAETGELFF,TGTGCCAGCAGTTTATCCCTAGCTGAGACCGGGGAGCTGTTTTTT
-,-,TRBJ1-1,TRBV7-2,CASSLMAGTEAFF,TGTGCCAGCAGCTTAATGGCCGGGACTGAAGCTTTCTTT
-,-,TRBJ2-5,TRBV5-8,CASSLYYTEPTETQYF,TGTGCCAGCAGCTTGTACTACACGGAGCCGACAGAGACCCAGTACTTC
-,TRBD1,TRBJ2-7,TRBV10-3,CAISYDRANSYEQYF,TGTGCCATCAGTTACGACAGGGCGAACTCCTACGAGCAGTACTTC
-,TRBD1,TRBJ1-4,TRBV7-7,CASSLGQREKLFF,TGTGCTAGCAGCCTGGGACAGCGAGAAAAACTGTTTTTT
-,TRBD2,TRBJ2-3,TRBV5-6,CASSLAGIYTDTQYF,TGTGCCAGCAGCTTAGCGGGAATTTACACAGATACGCAGTATTTT
-,-,TRBJ2-2,TRBV6-6,CASSYSRYSNTGELFF,TGTGCCAGCAGTTACTCCCGGTATTCGAACACCGGGGAGCTGTTTTTT
-,-,TRBJ1-1,TRBV11-2,CASSLTGGMNTEAFF,TGTGCCAGCAGCCTAACCGGAGGCATGAACACTGAAGCTTTCTTT
-,TRBD1,TRBJ1-2,TRBV5-4,CASSVDREGYTF,TGTGCCAGCAGCGTAGACAGGGAAGGCTACACCTTC
-,-,TRBJ2-2,TRBV5-6,CAKDRNTGELFF,TGTGCCAAAGACAGGAACACCGGGGAGCTGTTTTTT
-,-,TRBJ1-5,TRBV19,CASSIGAHNQPQHF,TGTGCCAGTAGTATCGGAGCCCATAATCAGCCCCAGCATTTT
-,TRBD2,TRBJ2-3,TRBV15,CATSARSGGATDTQYF,TGTGCCACCAGCGCTCGTAGCGGGGGGGCTACAGATACGCAGTATTTT
many,TRBD1,TRBJ2-1,TRBV7-2,CASSSGQGFF,TGTGCCAGCAGCTCCGGACAGGGGTTCTTC
-,-,TRBJ2-3,TRBV4-1,CASSQDLRSTQYF,TGCGCCAGCAGCCAAGATTTAAGGAGTACGCAGTATTTT
-,TRBD1,TRBJ1-1,TRBV5-1,CASSLSGQGHTEAFF,TGCGCCAGCAGCCTATCAGGACAGGGGCACACTGAAGCTTTCTTT
once,-,TRBJ1-1,TRBV5-6,CASSFRNTEAFF,TGTGCCAGCAGCTTCCGTAACACTGAAGCTTTCTTT
-,-,TRBJ1-6,TRBV5-1,CASSLGERGSPLHF,TGCGCCAGCAGCTTGGGGGAAAGAGGGTCACCCCTCCACTTT
-,TRBD1,TRBJ1-2,TRBV7-9,CASSLGSKSRQGGSYGYTF,TGTGCCAGCAGCTTGGGGAGTAAGTCCCGACAGGGTGGGTCCTATGGCTACACCTTC